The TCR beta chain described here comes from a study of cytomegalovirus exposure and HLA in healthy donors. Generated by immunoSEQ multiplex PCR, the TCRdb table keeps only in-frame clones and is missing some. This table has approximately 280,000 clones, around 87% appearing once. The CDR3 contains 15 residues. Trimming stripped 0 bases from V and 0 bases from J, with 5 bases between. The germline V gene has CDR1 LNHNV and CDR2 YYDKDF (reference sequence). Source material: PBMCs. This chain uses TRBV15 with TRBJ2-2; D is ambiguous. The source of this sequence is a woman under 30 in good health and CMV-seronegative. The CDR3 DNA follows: TGTGCCACCAGCAGAGATCAGGCGAACACCGGGGAGCTGTTTTTT. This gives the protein CATSRDQANTGELFF.